This is a list of T cell receptor beta chains from one sample in a study of T cell changes during pregnancy in multiple sclerosis. The assay was immunoSEQ multiplex PCR, and TCRdb's table has in-frame clones only and misses some. This sample has some 57,000 clones; about 90% occur once, and the top ten carry 0.7% to 0.9%. The sample consisted of peripheral blood, taken in the first trimester of pregnancy. Receptors were obtained from a female donor in good health, enrolled as a control in a pregnancy study. Each CDR3 is given with its conserved first and last residue. The D gene is left open where the match is weak. A clone size is listed for some rows: how often the clone was seen (once, few, many), or a class if it is expanded.

D	length	V	size	J	DNA	CDR3
TRBD1	14	TRBV9	-	TRBJ1-2	TGTGCCAGCAGCCCAGGGGGGACTAACTATGGCTACACCTTC	CASSPGGTNYGYTF
-	13	TRBV28	few	TRBJ1-4	TGTGCCACCAGAGACAGGTCTGGTGAAAAACTGTTTTTT	CATRDRSGEKLFF
TRBD1	15	TRBV7-2	once	TRBJ1-6	TGTGCCAGCAGGCTCGACAGGGGGCTCAGTTCACCCCTCCACTTT	CASRLDRGLSSPLHF
-	16	TRBV4-2	-	TRBJ1-1	TGTGCCAGCAGCCAAGCCCGCTGGGGGGTGAACACTGAAGCTTTCTTT	CASSQARWGVNTEAFF
TRBD1	15	TRBV2	-	TRBJ2-1	TGTGCCAGCCGGCCGGGACAGGGCTCCTACAATGAGCAGTTCTTC	CASRPGQGSYNEQFF
-	15	TRBV7-9	-	TRBJ2-2	TGTGCCAGCAGCAAAACAGGGCGTGGCACCGGGGAGCTGTTTTTT	CASSKTGRGTGELFF
TRBD2	14	TRBV7-8	-	TRBJ2-5	TGTGCCAGCAGCTTAGCTAGCGGGAAAGAGACCCAGTACTTC	CASSLASGKETQYF
TRBD1	14	TRBV19	-	TRBJ1-1	TGTGCCAGTAGTCCGTCCCGGGACAGGGATGAAGCTTTCTTT	CASSPSRDRDEAFF
-	15	TRBV19	-	TRBJ1-2	TGTGCCAGTAGTTTCCGGACACAAGCTAACTATGGCTACACCTTC	CASSFRTQANYGYTF
-	14	TRBV7-8	-	TRBJ1-1	TGTGCCAGCAGCGCCGAACGGGTGAACACTGAAGCTTTCTTT	CASSAERVNTEAFF
-	13	TRBV30	-	TRBJ1-2	TGTGCCTGGAAGAGATGGGGGCTCGGTGGCTACACCTTC	CAWKRWGLGGYTF
TRBD1	12	TRBV30	-	TRBJ1-1	TGTGCCGGGTGGGTATCAGGGGGTGAAGCTTTCTTT	CAGWVSGGEAFF
-	14	TRBV7-2	-	TRBJ1-1	TGTGCCAGCAGAGACCGACAGATGAACACTGAAGCTTTCTTT	CASRDRQMNTEAFF
TRBD1	15	TRBV19	-	TRBJ2-6	TGTGCCAGCTCCATACAGGGGGCTGGGGCCAACGTCCTGACTTTC	CASSIQGAGANVLTF
-	14	TRBV9	-	TRBJ1-2	TGTGCCAGCAGCGTAGCTGGGCGAAACTATGGCTACACCTTC	CASSVAGRNYGYTF
-	14	TRBV4-3	-	TRBJ1-2	TGCGCCAGCAGCCAAGAGAGGGGGGGCTATGGCTACACCTTC	CASSQERGGYGYTF
-	15	TRBV5-4	-	TRBJ1-1	TGTGCCAGCAGCTTTAGCAGGGGTCGGAACACTGAAGCTTTCTTT	CASSFSRGRNTEAFF
TRBD1	13	TRBV6-1	-	TRBJ1-2	TGTGCCAGCAGAACGGGACAGGGGGGCGGCTACACCTTC	CASRTGQGGGYTF
-	16	TRBV5-1	once	TRBJ2-3	TGCGCCAGCAGCCCCCTCGAGCGAGATAGCACAGATACGCAGTATTTT	CASSPLERDSTDTQYF
-	15	TRBV2	-	TRBJ1-4	TGTGCCAGCAGTGAAGTCGACAGGACGAATGAAAAACTGTTTTTT	CASSEVDRTNEKLFF
-	14	TRBV27	-	TRBJ1-1	TGTGCCAGCAGAACCGGGACTTCTAACTATGGAGCTTTCTTT	CASRTGTSNYGAFF
-	13	TRBV27	-	TRBJ1-1	TGTGCCAGTTTCGGGCAGGGGAACACTGAAGCTTTCTTT	CASFGQGNTEAFF
TRBD1	14	TRBV4-3	-	TRBJ1-1	TGCGCCAGCAGCCAAAACAGGGGGAACACTGAAGCTTTCTTT	CASSQNRGNTEAFF
TRBD1	13	TRBV27	-	TRBJ2-1	TGTGCCAGCGGACAGGGGAGAGGCAATGAGCAGTTCTTC	CASGQGRGNEQFF
-	14	TRBV10-3	-	TRBJ2-3	TGTGCCATCAAGGAGGAGCATGGAGGGGATACGCAGTATTTT	CAIKEEHGGDTQYF
-	16	TRBV7-9	-	TRBJ2-2	TGTGCCAGCAGCTTAGCCGGGCGGGGCGACACCGGGGAGCTGTTTTTT	CASSLAGRGDTGELFF
TRBD2	16	TRBV5-1	-	TRBJ2-7	TGCGCCAGCAGCTTGGGACTAGCGGGGAGCTCCTACGAGCAGTACTTC	CASSLGLAGSSYEQYF
TRBD1	15	TRBV7-2	-	TRBJ2-5	TGTGCCAGCAGCTTAGTAGCCAGGGGGCGCGAGACCCAGTACTTC	CASSLVARGRETQYF
-	12	TRBV10-3	-	TRBJ2-7	TGTGCCGGCGGGGTTGGAGGGTACGAGCAGTACTTC	CAGGVGGYEQYF
-	16	TRBV6-4	-	TRBJ2-3	TGTGCCAGCAGTGATGAGGCGGGGTCTAGCACAGATACGCAGTATTTT	CASSDEAGSSTDTQYF
-	15	TRBV7-6	-	TRBJ2-1	TGTGCCAGCAGCTTAGTAGGGGGATCCTACAATGAGCAGTTCTTC	CASSLVGGSYNEQFF
TRBD1	14	TRBV2	-	TRBJ1-1	TGTGCCAGTGGACAGGTATTAATGAACACTGAAGCTTTCTTT	CASGQVLMNTEAFF
TRBD1	18	TRBV5-1	-	TRBJ2-3	TGCGCCAGCAGCCTGCGAGGGGGGACAGGGTCATTTTTGGATACGCAGTATTTT	CASSLRGGTGSFLDTQYF
TRBD2	15	TRBV5-5	-	TRBJ2-1	TGTGCCAGCAGGGTCTCCGCGGGGGGCTACAATGAGCAGTTCTTC	CASRVSAGGYNEQFF
-	13	TRBV11-3	-	TRBJ1-1	TGTGCCAGCAGCTTATACTTCGACACTGAAGCTTTCTTT	CASSLYFDTEAFF
-	15	TRBV7-8	-	TRBJ1-2	TGTGCCAGCAGCTTAGGTCCAGGATCTAACTATGGCTACACCTTC	CASSLGPGSNYGYTF
-	17	TRBV15	-	TRBJ1-6	TGTGCCACCAGCAGGGTGAGGGGGATTGGGTTAAATTCACCCCTCCACTTT	CATSRVRGIGLNSPLHF
-	16	TRBV13	-	TRBJ2-7	TGTGCCAGCAGCTTGGAGGGGCTTGGGGTGCCCTACGAGCAGTACTTC	CASSLEGLGVPYEQYF
-	12	TRBV6-6	-	TRBJ1-1	TGTGCCAGCAGTTGGGGGGAGACTGAAGCTTTCTTT	CASSWGETEAFF
TRBD2	15	TRBV5-3	-	TRBJ2-7	TGTGCCAGAAGCTTGGAGGCTAGCGGTTCCTACGAGCAGTACTTC	CARSLEASGSYEQYF
-	16	TRBV10-3	-	TRBJ2-3	TGTGCCATCAGTGACCCCCTCTTCGGTAGCACAGATACGCAGTATTTT	CAISDPLFGSTDTQYF
TRBD1	13	TRBV29-1	-	TRBJ1-2	TGCAGCGTTCCGACAGGGTTCCTCTATGGCTACACCTTC	CSVPTGFLYGYTF
-	15	TRBV6-5	-	TRBJ1-5	TGTGCCAGCAGGCACGAACCGGGTCCCAATCAGCCCCAGCATTTT	CASRHEPGPNQPQHF
TRBD2	14	TRBV12-5	-	TRBJ2-3	TGTGCTAGTGGTACCGGACTAGAAGGAGATACGCAGTATTTT	CASGTGLEGDTQYF
TRBD1	14	TRBV7-6	-	TRBJ1-2	TGTGCCAGCAGCTTAGTGGGGACAGGGGATGGCTACACCTTC	CASSLVGTGDGYTF